A single sample gave rise to the 22 T cell receptor delta chains below, sequenced in a study of Vδ1+ human thymocytes. Study conclusions and caveats: In the thymus, TRG and TRD repertoires looked highly polyclonal with Gaussian CDR3 lengths.

Their antigens remain unidentified. RNA was extracted from the cells and then reverse transcribed. Pooled V-gene forward primers with one constant-region reverse primer generated the CDR3 amplicons by multiplex PCR. TCRdb used CATT to re-call clones from the multiplex PCR reads. In the table there are more than 50,000 delta-chain clones, roughly 16% of which are singletons. Sequenced input: Vdelta1+ gamma-delta thymocytes from the thymus. Subset here: FACS-sorted CD3+ TCRalphabeta- TCRVdelta1+ TCRVdelta2- thymocytes. The source of these receptors is a girl under three years old who had congenital heart surgery.

This clone came up a few times. J is TRDJ1 and V is TRDV1; 9 positions agree with TRDD3. Trimming took 8 bases from V and 4 from J; bases not matched to a gene: 23. CDR1 and CDR2 from the germline V gene are TSWWSYY and QGS. The CDR3 runs to 19 residues. This CDR3 reads CALIPFLTSTGGENDKLIF. The CDR3, as DNA: TGTGCTCTTATCCCCTTCCTTACGAGTACTGGGGGAGAGAACGATAAACTCATCTTT.

This clone was seen only a few times. Other DNA sequences in this specimen translate into the identical CDR3. The chain is built from TRDV1 and TRDJ1; 9 nucleotides agree with TRDD3. The germline CDR1 and CDR2 sequences are TSWWSYY and QGS. CDR3 length: 21 residues. V lost 0 bases to trimming and J lost 0 bases; unmatched junction nucleotides: 17. The chain's CDR3 is CALGELGRPQYWGKYTDKLIF. CDR3 nucleotides: TGTGCTCTTGGGGAACTAGGACGACCCCAATACTGGGGGAAGTACACCGATAAACTCATCTTT.

The chain is built from TRDV1 and TRDJ1; 7 bases line up with TRDD3. CDR3 length equals 19 residues. The V and J ends lost 1 base and 0 bases, in that order; junction bases with no gene match: 14. Germline values: CDR1 TSWWSYY, CDR2 QGS. CDR3 nucleotides: TGTGCTCTTGGGGAACCTTACACCTTTGGGGGACAATACACCGATAAACTCATCTTT. Translated, it gives CALGEPYTFGGQYTDKLIF.

V gene TRDV1 combines with J gene TRDJ1, with D perhaps TRDD3 (5 bases). Trimming took 2 bases from V and 4 from J, leaving 14 bases between them. The CDR3 loop spans 15 amino acids. Germline V gene data show CDR1 as TSWWSYY and CDR2 as QGS. The CDR3 protein is CALGEYGYQGDKLIF. The CDR3 DNA reads TGTGCTCTTGGGGAATATGGATATCAAGGCGATAAACTCATCTTT.

This clone occurred a few times. V gene TRDV1 combines with J gene TRDJ1, with D tentatively TRDD2 (5 bases). The germline V gene encodes CDR1 TSWWSYY and CDR2 QGS. This CDR3 is built from 21 residues. V lost 0 bases to trimming and J lost 7 bases, with 33 bases between them. The CDR3 sequence is CALGELGLESMFPSPSIKLIF. The CDR3, as DNA: TGTGCTCTTGGGGAACTAGGATTAGAAAGCATGTTTCCCTCCCCTTCGATTAAACTCATCTTT.

The rearrangement uses TRDV1 and TRDJ1, with TRDD3 identical over 10 bases. Germline trimming cut 0 bases from V and 0 bases from J; bases unmatched to any gene: 16. Germline V gives CDR1 TSWWSYY, CDR2 QGS. This CDR3 is 21 amino acids long. As DNA, the CDR3 is TGTGCTCTTGGGGAACTTTGCCCTACCCCTGTACTGGGGGATCACACCGATAAACTCATCTTT. It encodes CALGELCPTPVLGDHTDKLIF.

The genes are TRDV1 and TRDJ1; TRDD3 is a possible D gene (6 bases). V was cut by 0 bases and J by 7 bases, with 21 bases left in between. Germline values: CDR1 TSWWSYY, CDR2 QGS. CDR3 length equals 17 residues. Here the CDR3 DNA reads TGTGCTCTTGGGGAACTACAACCCGGTGGGGGCCGCGGTAAACTCATCTTT. It yields the protein CALGELQPGGGRGKLIF.

The rearrangement joins TRDV1 to TRDJ1; D gene unclear. The CDR3 spans 26 residues. V dropped 1 base and J dropped 0 bases, with 42 bases sitting between them. CDR1 and CDR2 (germline): TSWWSYY, QGS. The CDR3: CALGEPTHPPGPHSPTQQPYTDKLIF. The CDR3 DNA sequence: TGTGCTCTTGGGGAACCTACCCATCCGCCCGGGCCTCATTCTCCAACACAACAACCGTACACCGATAAACTCATCTTT.

The gene calls are TRDV1 and TRDJ1; TRDD2 might be the D (9 bases). Germline lookup yields CDR1 TSWWSYY and CDR2 QGS. Trimming left V 3 bases short and J 0 bases short, with 35 bases between. The CDR3 is 23 amino acids. This CDR3 is CALGDLHLCLPTLGETNTDKLIF. CDR3 coding DNA: TGTGCTCTTGGGGACCTCCATCTTTGCCTTCCTACTCTGGGGGAGACGAACACCGATAAACTCATCTTT.

This clone was detected a few times. This chain uses TRDV1 with TRDJ1; TRDD3 aligns across 13 bases. V shed 0 bases, J shed 0 bases, and the junction held 7 bases outside the gene matches. The CDR3 covers 19 residues. CDR1 and CDR2 (germline): TSWWSYY, QGS. The CDR3: CALGELIYWGIRYTDKLIF. The CDR3 DNA reads as TGTGCTCTTGGGGAACTAATTTACTGGGGGATACGCTACACCGATAAACTCATCTTT.

The chain links TRDV1 to TRDJ1; 11 bases agree with TRDD3. Per the germline V gene, CDR1 is TSWWSYY and CDR2 is QGS. Germline trimming cut 3 bases from V and 3 bases from J; bases unmatched to any gene: 30. The CDR3 totals 24 residues. The CDR3 is CALGDPPGTARGDGGYVGPDKLIF. In DNA, the CDR3 is TGTGCTCTTGGGGACCCTCCGGGGACCGCCCGAGGTGATGGGGGATACGTTGGCCCCGATAAACTCATCTTT.

The gene calls are TRDV1 and TRDJ1, with 9 positions matching TRDD2. V was pared by 5 bases and J by 0 bases, with 25 bases of the junction left unmatched. The CDR3 consists of 22 residues. In germline, CDR1 is TSWWSYY, CDR2 QGS. This CDR3 reads CALGNPRPSYDCTLPNTDKLIF. The CDR3 DNA reads as TGTGCTCTTGGGAACCCCCGGCCTTCCTACGACTGTACTCTCCCAAACACCGATAAACTCATCTTT.

The table lists this clone with a few counts. This sequence joins TRDV1 and TRDJ1, with TRDD2 as a possible D gene (5 bases). The V gene's germline CDR1 is TSWWSYY and CDR2 QGS. CDR3 length: 17 residues. Trimming left V 4 bases short and J 2 bases short, with 20 bases between. CDR3 nucleotides: TGTGCTCTTGGGGGGCCTACTCCGATTAAGTGGACCGATAAACTCATCTTT. Translating it yields CALGGPTPIKWTDKLIF.

This clone was seen a few times. The V gene is TRDV1, the J gene TRDJ1; perhaps TRDD3 as D (5 bases). V was cut by 1 base and J by 2 bases, with 35 bases left in between. CDR3 size: 23 residues. CDR1 TSWWSYY and CDR2 QGS come from the germline V gene. The CDR3 DNA follows: TGTGCTCTTGGGGAACACGCCCGCCCCACTCTACGAGGGGAGACCCGTCGTACCGATAAACTCATCTTT. Protein: CALGEHARPTLRGETRRTDKLIF.

This clone appeared a few times. The chain combines TRDV1 with TRDJ1, with a tentative D call TRDD3 (5 bases). This CDR3 contains 18 residues. Germline CDR1 is TSWWSYY and CDR2 is QGS. Trimming pared 2 bases from V and 0 bases from J, leaving 19 bases between. CDR3 sequence reads: CALGEATGTSSYTDKLIF. The DNA of the CDR3 is TGTGCTCTTGGGGAAGCTACTGGAACATCCTCGTACACCGATAAACTCATCTTT.

The V and J genes are TRDV1 and TRDJ1; D possibly corresponds to TRDD3 (6 bases). CDR3 length: 18 residues. V lost 2 bases to trimming and J lost 2 bases, with 21 bases between them. Germline CDR1 reads TSWWSYY; CDR2 reads QGS. This chain's CDR3 is CALGERRVGAPRTDKLIF. The CDR3 coding sequence is TGTGCTCTTGGGGAAAGACGAGTGGGGGCCCCGAGGACCGATAAACTCATCTTT.

The chain combines TRDV1 with TRDJ1; TRDD3 aligns across 7 bases. V gave up 4 bases and J gave up 7 bases; unmatched junction bases: 15. The CDR3 extends over 16 amino acids. Germline-derived CDR1 and CDR2 are TSWWSYY and QGS. In DNA form, the CDR3 reads TGTGCTCTTGGGGTCACCCCCCTGGGGATAAGGGTTAAACTCATCTTT. The encoded protein is CALGVTPLGIRVKLIF.

The rearrangement uses TRDV1 and TRDJ1; TRDD3 matches 10 bases. The CDR3 covers 22 residues. With 0 bases clipped from V and 0 bases from J, the junction kept 19 bases outside the gene matches. Germline V CDR1 and CDR2: TSWWSYY, QGS. The CDR3 region has the DNA TGTGCTCTTGGGGAACTGGGTCCTACGCGGGGGATACGGGTCTGGTACACCGATAAACTCATCTTT. Its translation: CALGELGPTRGIRVWYTDKLIF.

This clone has more than one count but fewer than ten. The chain combines TRDV1 with TRDJ1; 8 positions match TRDD2. This CDR3 has 22 residues. Unmatched junction bases numbered 22, after V lost 1 base and J lost 0 bases. Germline-derived CDR1 and CDR2 are TSWWSYY and QGS. The CDR3: CALGEPPEGFLLSRGYTDKLIF. CDR3 in DNA: TGTGCTCTTGGGGAACCACCCGAGGGCTTCCTACTCTCACGCGGGTACACCGATAAACTCATCTTT.

The chain couples TRDV1 to TRDJ1; 12 bases match TRDD3. This CDR3 contains 29 residues. The germline CDR1 and CDR2 sequences are TSWWSYY and QGS. The junction had 39 bases not matched to a gene; V was cut back by 1 base and J by 0 bases. CDR3 sequence: CALGEQGNPTSYWGILHSPSCPYTDKLIF. DNA for the CDR3: TGTGCTCTTGGGGAACAAGGGAATCCTACGTCATACTGGGGGATACTTCACAGCCCATCCTGCCCGTACACCGATAAACTCATCTTT.

This clone was observed a few times. The chain has TRDV1 and TRDJ1, with D possibly being TRDD3 (6 bases). V shed 1 base and J shed 0 bases, with 18 bases lying between them. Germline V lookup: CDR1 TSWWSYY, CDR2 QGS. There are 18 residues in the CDR3. The chain's CDR3 is CALGEPGLRGDYTDKLIF. Written as DNA, the CDR3 is TGTGCTCTTGGGGAACCTGGCCTTCGGGGGGACTACACCGATAAACTCATCTTT.

This chain uses TRDV1 with TRDJ1, with 13 nucleotides matching TRDD3. Germline V gene sequence: CDR1 TSWWSYY, CDR2 QGS. The length of the CDR3 is 24 residues. V lost 0 bases, J lost 1 base, and 23 bases stayed unmatched. The CDR3 DNA reads as TGTGCTCTTGGGGAACTACGATCGGCCTTCGTTCTCTACTGGGGGATACGGGCCACCGATAAACTCATCTTT. Amino acids: CALGELRSAFVLYWGIRATDKLIF.